These 32 T cell receptor beta chains came from one sample sequenced in a study of T cell repertoires in cytomegalovirus infection. TCRdb ran MiXCR on the reads and lists one entry per CDR3 protein. The table has 650,000 to 850,000 distinct CDR3 sequences, 25% to 35% seen once; the top ten hold approximately 14%. These receptors have no identified antigens. The specimen comprised cultured CD8+ T cells from PBMCs, sampled from culture after CMV antigen stimulation. The source of these receptors is a human donor in good health (CMV status not recorded). Some clones in this sample may be carry-over from other donors' samples.

The V gene is TRBV7-9, the J gene TRBJ2-1; 8 positions agree with TRBD1. This CDR3 is 14 amino acids long. V lost 5 bases and J lost 10; bases outside the gene matches: 10. Germline CDR1 reads SEHNR; CDR2 reads FQNEAQ (reference sequence). CDR3 sequence (DNA): TGTGCCAGCAGCCATACGACAGGGGCAGTGGAGCAGTTCTTC. Translating gives CASSHTTGAVEQFF.

There are many counts of this clonotype. This rearrangement joins TRBV7-2 to TRBJ1-3, with D hard to call. CDR3 length: 14 residues. CDR1 and CDR2 (germline): SGHTA, FQGNSA. Trimming cost V 5 bases and J 0 bases, with 8 bases left between them. The CDR3 reads CASSPGFSGNTIYF. The DNA for the CDR3 is TGTGCCAGCAGCCCAGGCTTCTCTGGAAACACCATATATTTT.

This clonotype was recorded a few times. V and J are TRBV12-5 and TRBJ2-3, with a weak D call TRBD2 (5 bases). This CDR3 has 15 residues. Germline lookup yields CDR1 LGHNT and CDR2 FRNRAP. V lost 3 bases and J 4 bases, leaving 14 bases between the germline ends. The CDR3 sequence is CASGFGVTVSDTQYF. DNA for the CDR3: TGTGCTAGTGGTTTCGGGGTTACTGTCTCAGATACGCAGTATTTT.

This clonotype came up a few times. This chain connects TRBV12-3 or TRBV12-4 to TRBJ1-2, with a tentative D call TRBD1 (6 bases). The CDR3 spans 12 residues. The V end was cut by 7 bases, the J end by 4 bases, with 10 bases between. The CDR3 reads CASTSGVYGYTF. The CDR3 DNA follows: TGTGCCAGCACCTCAGGGGTCTATGGCTACACCTTC.

V usage is TRBV15 and J usage is TRBJ1-1; D is uncertain. CDR1 LNHNV and CDR2 YYDKDF come from the germline V gene (reference sequence). Trimming cost V 0 bases and J 3 bases, with 14 bases left between them. The CDR3 contains 16 residues. The CDR3 region has the DNA TGTGCCACCAGCAGAGATCGAAAAAGGGTGGACACTGAAGCTTTCTTT. This encodes CATSRDRKRVDTEAFF.

The chain links TRBV6-6 to TRBJ2-7, with TRBD2 matching over 7 bases. CDR1 and CDR2 (germline): MNHNY, SVGAGI (reference sequence). There are 15 residues in the CDR3. V lost 5 bases and J lost 3; bases outside the gene matches: 10. The CDR3 bases are TGTGCCAGCAGTGACCTTCCGCGGGAGAACTACGAGCAGTACTTC. Translated, it gives CASSDLPRENYEQYF.

The chain uses TRBV4-3 and TRBJ2-2; D gene uncertain. V lost 0 bases and J 10 bases, leaving 6 bases between the germline ends. CDR3 length: 12 residues. Germline V gives CDR1 LGHNA, CDR2 YSLEER. The CDR3 is CASSQDFTELFF. The CDR3 DNA is TGCGCCAGCAGCCAAGATTTTACGGAGCTGTTTTTT.

This clonotype has a count of ten or more. V and J are TRBV7-6 and TRBJ2-3; the match to TRBD2 covers 13 bases. Germline CDR1 reads SGHVS; CDR2 reads FNYEAQ. The CDR3 loop spans 16 amino acids. Trimming at V came to 4 bases and at J to 0 bases, leaving 1 base not matched to a gene. CDR3 nucleotide sequence: TGTGCCAGCAGCTCACTAGCGGGGGGGAGCACAGATACGCAGTATTTT. This gives the protein CASSSLAGGSTDTQYF.

The rearrangement joins TRBV12-3 or TRBV12-4 to TRBJ1-1, with TRBD1 as a possible D gene (6 bases). This CDR3 region has 16 residues. V was clipped by 8 bases and J by 3 bases, with 22 bases between them. The CDR3 loop is CASAPSPGDGDTEAFF. The CDR3 nucleotides are TGTGCCAGCGCACCTTCCCCAGGGGACGGGGACACTGAAGCTTTCTTT.

This clonotype was seen a few times. The V gene is TRBV6-8, the J gene TRBJ2-2, with D uncertain. This CDR3 has 15 amino acids. Trimming cost V 5 bases and J 5 bases, with 15 bases left between them. In germline, CDR1 is MNHGY, CDR2 SAAAGT. The CDR3 region is CASSLRLDGTGELFF. The DNA of the CDR3 is TGTGCCAGCAGTCTCCGGTTGGACGGTACCGGGGAGCTGTTTTTT.

The chain carries TRBV4-3 and TRBJ1-5, with 7 bases that match TRBD1. The V and J ends lost 0 bases and 0 bases, in that order; junction bases with no gene match: 14. The germline gives CDR1 LGHNA, CDR2 YSLEER. The CDR3 consists of 20 residues. CDR3 sequence (DNA): TGCGCCAGCAGCCAAGAACCCCACAATCAGGGGGATTATAGCAATCAGCCCCAGCATTTT. Residues: CASSQEPHNQGDYSNQPQHF.

The V gene is TRBV7-9, the J gene TRBJ1-2, with D maybe TRBD1 (5 bases). V dropped 5 bases and J dropped 0 bases, with 22 bases sitting between them. The germline gives CDR1 SEHNR, CDR2 FQNEAQ (reference sequence). The CDR3 runs to 18 residues. CDR3 protein: CASSPPRGDSSTNYGYTF. In nucleotides, the CDR3 is TGTGCCAGCAGCCCCCCCCGGGGGGATAGTAGTACTAACTATGGCTACACCTTC.

Only a few counts were recorded for this clonotype. This chain joins TRBV7-6 and TRBJ2-3; D unresolved. There are 14 residues in the CDR3. V was trimmed by 1 base and J by 1 base, leaving 6 bases between them. The germline V gene encodes CDR1 SGHVS and CDR2 FNYEAQ. CDR3 region: CASSLDIGTDTQYF. CDR3 sequence (DNA): TGTGCCAGCAGCTTAGATATCGGCACAGATACGCAGTATTTT.

V is TRBV20-1 and J is TRBJ2-7; a possible D gene is TRBD1 (6 bases). Trimming removed 6 bases from V and 1 base from J, with 16 bases in between. The CDR3 is made up of 14 amino acids. Germline-derived CDR1 and CDR2 are DFQATT and SNEGSKA (reference sequence). As DNA, the CDR3 is TGCAGTGCACCGGACAAGGGGGTGTCCTACGAGCAGTACTTC. This codes for CSAPDKGVSYEQYF.

This clonotype was seen ten or more times. The rearrangement uses TRBV7-8 and TRBJ2-7; TRBD2 agrees at 13 bases. V was pared by 1 base and J by 3 bases, with 6 bases of the junction left unmatched. In germline, CDR1 is SGHVS, CDR2 FQNEAQ. CDR3 length: 17 residues. The CDR3 protein is CASSLDVGTSGIYEQYF. The CDR3 DNA sequence: TGTGCCAGCAGCTTAGATGTAGGGACTAGCGGGATCTACGAGCAGTACTTC. The full variable domain, with the rest looked up from reference TRBV7-8 and TRBJ2-7, is GAGVSQSPRYKVAKRGQDVALRCDPISGHVSLFWYQQALGQGPEFLTYFQNEAQLDKSGLPSDRFFAERPEGSVSTLKIQRTQQEDSAVYLCASSLDVGTSGIYEQYFGPGTRLTVT.

This clonotype showed up just a few times. The chain carries TRBV6-5 and TRBJ1-4, with 7 bases lining up with TRBD1. Trimming took 1 base from V and 3 from J; bases not matched to a gene: 5. Germline CDR1 MNHEY, CDR2 SVGAGI. This CDR3 has 16 residues. CDR3 sequence reads: CASSYFHRGPNEKLFF. Written as DNA, the CDR3 is TGTGCCAGCAGTTACTTCCACAGGGGCCCTAATGAAAAACTGTTTTTT.

This chain uses TRBV7-2 with TRBJ1-1, with D possibly TRBD1 on 6 matching bases. CDR1 and CDR2 from the germline V gene are SGHTA and FQGNSA. The V end lost 1 base, the J end lost 2 bases, and 11 bases lay between the germline ends. The CDR3 contains 15 residues. The CDR3 DNA follows: TGTGCCAGCAGCTTAGGTCCGACAGGAAACACTGAAGCTTTCTTT. It is translated as CASSLGPTGNTEAFF.

This clonotype was observed a few times. The V gene is TRBV4-3, the J gene TRBJ1-2, with 7 bases aligning to TRBD1. Germline V lookup: CDR1 LGHNA, CDR2 YSLEER. With 5 bases clipped from V and 1 base from J, the junction kept 10 bases outside the gene matches. This CDR3 has 16 amino acids. In nucleotides, the CDR3 is TGCGCCAGCAGCAACCGGGAGACAGGGATTAACTATGGCTACACCTTC. Protein sequence: CASSNRETGINYGYTF.

This clonotype was seen only a few times. This chain joins TRBV7-8 and TRBJ1-4; tentative D call: TRBD1 (5 bases). The V gene's germline CDR1 is SGHVS and CDR2 FQNEAQ. V was cut by 1 base and J by 8 bases, with 11 bases left in between. The CDR3 is made up of 14 amino acids. CDR3: CASSLGGVDEKLFF. As DNA, the CDR3 is TGTGCCAGCAGCTTAGGAGGGGTTGACGAAAAACTGTTTTTT. Supplemented by reference TRBV7-8 and TRBJ1-4, the full variable domain reads GAGVSQSPRYKVAKRGQDVALRCDPISGHVSLFWYQQALGQGPEFLTYFQNEAQLDKSGLPSDRFFAERPEGSVSTLKIQRTQQEDSAVYLCASSLGGVDEKLFFGSGTQLSVL.

This clonotype was seen more than once but under ten times. The chain uses TRBV6-1 and TRBJ1-1, with 7 bases identical to TRBD1. Germline loops: CDR1 MNHNS, CDR2 SASEGT. The CDR3 extends over 13 amino acids. The V and J ends lost 6 bases and 4 bases, in that order; junction bases with no gene match: 5. CDR3 region: CASSTSGGTEAFF. The CDR3 bases are TGTGCCAGCAGCACCTCAGGGGGCACTGAAGCTTTCTTT.

The chain links TRBV5-4 to TRBJ1-6; D is undetermined. CDR3 length: 17 amino acids. Per the germline V gene, CDR1 is SGHNT and CDR2 is YYREEE (reference sequence). The V and J ends lost 0 bases and 9 bases respectively, with 19 bases between them. CDR3 region: CASSLGSATPQSSPLHF. For the CDR3, the DNA is TGTGCCAGCAGCTTGGGGTCAGCGACCCCCCAGAGTTCACCCCTCCACTTT.

This clonotype was found a few times. The chain employs TRBV2 and TRBJ2-5; maybe TRBD1 (6 bases). The CDR3 is 13 amino acids. Trimming stripped 9 bases from V and 0 bases from J, with 11 bases between. Per germline, CDR1 SNHLY and CDR2 FYNNEI. The CDR3 here is CARRGQNQETQYF. The CDR3 bases are TGTGCCAGGAGAGGACAGAACCAAGAGACCCAGTACTTC.

The CDR3 region has the DNA TGTGCCAGCAGATCGCAGCAAGCCAAAGAAGCTTTCTTT. Translated: CASRSQQAKEAFF. The chain recombines TRBV6-1 with TRBJ1-1; D gene unclear. V lost 6 bases and J 8 bases, leaving 16 bases between the germline ends. The CDR3 is made up of 13 amino acids. Germline V gives CDR1 MNHNS, CDR2 SASEGT.

This clonotype was detected a few times. The genes are TRBV7-9 and TRBJ2-7; D unresolved. The CDR3 runs 11 residues. Trimming shortened V by 5 bases and J by 7 bases, and 9 bases separated the two germline ends. Germline V gene lookup returns CDR1 SEHNR and CDR2 FQNEAQ (reference sequence). CDR3 sequence reads: CASSRVGEQYF. The CDR3 region has the DNA TGTGCCAGCAGCCGCGTAGGGGAGCAGTACTTC. Filled out from reference TRBV7-9 and TRBJ2-7, the complete variable domain reads DTGVSQNPRHKITKRGQNVTFRCDPISEHNRLYWYRQTLGQGPEFLTYFQNEAQLEKSRLLSDRFSAERPKGSFSTLEIQRTEQGDSAMYLCASSRVGEQYFGPGTRLTVT.

This clonotype came up many times. V and J are TRBV7-8 and TRBJ1-3; D remains ambiguous. The CDR3 spans 13 residues. The V and J ends lost 6 bases and 4 bases respectively, with 10 bases between them. The V gene's germline CDR1 is SGHVS and CDR2 FQNEAQ. CDR3 in DNA: TGTGCCAGCAGTCCGACCTTCGGAAACACCATATATTTT. Its protein product is CASSPTFGNTIYF.

The chain joins TRBV20-1 to TRBJ2-1; TRBD2 matches 7 bases. Unmatched junction bases numbered 9, after V lost 0 bases and J lost 7 bases. CDR3 length equals 15 residues. Germline CDR1 and CDR2: DFQATT and SNEGSKA (reference sequence). CDR3 bases: TGCAGTGCTAGAGATCAAACTAGCGAACTTAATGAGCAGTTCTTC. Its protein product is CSARDQTSELNEQFF.

This chain uses TRBV25-1 with TRBJ2-3; D possibly corresponds to TRBD2 (6 bases). This CDR3 is 14 amino acids long. Germline V lookup: CDR1 MGHDK, CDR2 SYGVNS. Trimming removed 6 bases at V and 3 bases at J, with 13 bases between. This CDR3 is CASRQGAGTDTQYF. The CDR3 DNA reads as TGTGCCAGCAGGCAGGGCGCGGGGACAGATACGCAGTATTTT.

As regards this clonotype: One end of the junction varies from germline; a read error may be responsible. The V gene is TRBV6-5, the J gene TRBJ1-4, with 8 positions matching TRBD1. CDR1 is MNHEY and CDR2 is SVGAGI in the germline V gene. The length of the CDR3 is 15 residues. The CDR3 DNA reads TGTGTCAGCAGTTACTCCCAGGGGGCGAGTGAAAAACTGTTTTTT. Its protein is CVSSYSQGASEKLFF.

The chain is built from TRBV2 and TRBJ2-7; maybe TRBD1 (5 bases). V dropped 7 bases and J dropped 0 bases, with 10 bases sitting between them. This CDR3 spans 13 amino acids. The germline V gene encodes CDR1 SNHLY and CDR2 FYNNEI. In DNA form, the CDR3 reads TGTGCCAGCAAGGGGCTCGTCTCCTACGAGCAGTACGTC. It codes for CASKGLVSYEQYV.

V is TRBV6-2 or TRBV6-3 and J is TRBJ2-7, with 7 bases lining up with TRBD1. This CDR3 spans 13 amino acids. J gave up 4 bases and V 4 bases, and 4 bases lay outside the gene matches. Germline CDR1 reads MNHEY; CDR2 reads SVGEGT. Written as DNA, the CDR3 is TGTGCCAGCAGTTCGTTACAGGGGTACGAGCAGTACGTC. This codes for CASSSLQGYEQYV.

This clonotype was found a few times. The V gene is TRBV4-2, the J gene TRBJ2-1; weak D call: TRBD1 (5 bases). CDR3 size: 14 residues. Germline assignment: CDR1 LGHNA and CDR2 YNFKEQ. Trimming left V 0 bases short and J 7 bases short, with 10 bases between. This CDR3 is CASSQDDSWNEQFF. The CDR3 DNA is TGTGCCAGCAGCCAAGATGACAGCTGGAATGAGCAGTTCTTC.

This chain connects TRBV29-1 to TRBJ2-2; the D is unclear. The CDR3 is 13 amino acids. The V end was cut by 0 bases, the J end by 5 bases, with 7 bases between. Looked up from germline, CDR1 is SQVTM and CDR2 is ANQGSEA. CDR3 sequence: CSVEDHLTGELFF. The CDR3 DNA is TGCAGCGTTGAAGATCACCTTACCGGGGAGCTGTTTTTT.